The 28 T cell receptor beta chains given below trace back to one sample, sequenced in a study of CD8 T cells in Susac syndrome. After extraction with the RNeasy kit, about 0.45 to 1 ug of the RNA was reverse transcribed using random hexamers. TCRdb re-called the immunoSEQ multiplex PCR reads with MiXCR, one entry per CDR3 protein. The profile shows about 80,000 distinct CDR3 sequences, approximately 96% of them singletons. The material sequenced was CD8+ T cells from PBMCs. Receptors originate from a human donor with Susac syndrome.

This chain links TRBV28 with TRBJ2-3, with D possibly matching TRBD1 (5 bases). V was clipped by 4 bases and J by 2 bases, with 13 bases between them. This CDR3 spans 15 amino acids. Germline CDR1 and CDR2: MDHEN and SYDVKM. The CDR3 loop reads CASSSQGLVTDTQYF. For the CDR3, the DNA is TGTGCCAGCAGTTCCCAGGGATTGGTCACAGATACGCAGTATTTT.

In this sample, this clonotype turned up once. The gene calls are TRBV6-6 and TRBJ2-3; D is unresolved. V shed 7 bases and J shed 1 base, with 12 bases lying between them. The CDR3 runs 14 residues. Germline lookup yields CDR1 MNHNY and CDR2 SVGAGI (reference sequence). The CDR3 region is CASNGQRGTDTQYF. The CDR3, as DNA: TGTGCCAGCAATGGTCAGCGCGGCACAGATACGCAGTATTTT.

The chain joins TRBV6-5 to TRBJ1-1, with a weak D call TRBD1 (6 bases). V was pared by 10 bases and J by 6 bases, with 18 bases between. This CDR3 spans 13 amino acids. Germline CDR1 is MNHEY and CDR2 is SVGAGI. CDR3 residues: CATGGPGGAEAFF. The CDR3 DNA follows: TGTGCCACCGGGGGGCCCGGAGGGGCTGAAGCTTTCTTT.

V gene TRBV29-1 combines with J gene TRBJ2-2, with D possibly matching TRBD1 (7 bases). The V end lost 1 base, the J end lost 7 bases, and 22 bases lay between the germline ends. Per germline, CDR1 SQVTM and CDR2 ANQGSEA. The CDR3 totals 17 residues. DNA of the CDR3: TGCAGCGTTGAAGCCCCGGGCAGGGGGGCGAGGGGCGGGGAGCTGTTTTTT. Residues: CSVEAPGRGARGGELFF.

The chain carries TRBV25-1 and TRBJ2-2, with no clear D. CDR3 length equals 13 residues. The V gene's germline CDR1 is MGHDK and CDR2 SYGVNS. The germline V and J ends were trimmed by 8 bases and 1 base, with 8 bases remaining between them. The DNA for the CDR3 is TGTGCCAGCTCGGCAGAGAACACCGGGGAGCTGTTTTTT. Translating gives CASSAENTGELFF.

The CDR3: CASSQDAATGINGELFF. The CDR3 nucleotides read TGCGCCAGCAGCCAAGACGCAGCGACAGGGATCAACGGGGAGCTGTTTTTT. V is TRBV4-3 and J is TRBJ2-2; TRBD1 agrees at 7 bases. Losses at the gene ends were 0 bases for V and 7 bases for J; bases not matched to a gene: 11. CDR3 length: 17 residues. Germline CDR1 LGHNA, CDR2 YSLEER.

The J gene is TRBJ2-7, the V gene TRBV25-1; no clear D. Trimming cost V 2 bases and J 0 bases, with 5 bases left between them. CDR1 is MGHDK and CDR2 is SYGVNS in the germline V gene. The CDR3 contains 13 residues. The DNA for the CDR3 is TGTGCCAGCAGTGAAGGGATCTCCTACGAGCAGTACTTC. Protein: CASSEGISYEQYF.

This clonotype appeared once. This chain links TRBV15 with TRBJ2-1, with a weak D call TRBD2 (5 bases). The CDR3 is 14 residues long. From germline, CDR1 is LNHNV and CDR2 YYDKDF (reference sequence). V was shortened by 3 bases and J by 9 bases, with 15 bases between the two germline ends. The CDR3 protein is CATSSARGLGEQFF. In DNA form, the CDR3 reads TGTGCCACCAGCAGTGCTCGAGGGCTAGGTGAGCAGTTCTTC.

CDR3 coding DNA: TGTGCCAGCAGCTTCCAAGGACTAGCGGGGGGTCGAGAGACCCAGTACTTC. This translates into CASSFQGLAGGRETQYF. V gene TRBV7-8 combines with J gene TRBJ2-5; 14 bases agree with TRBD2. Germline loops: CDR1 SGHVS, CDR2 FQNEAQ. V lost 3 bases and J lost 4; bases outside the gene matches: 7. The CDR3 totals 17 residues. Variable domain in full (rest from reference TRBV7-8 and TRBJ2-5): GAGVSQSPRYKVAKRGQDVALRCDPISGHVSLFWYQQALGQGPEFLTYFQNEAQLDKSGLPSDRFFAERPEGSVSTLKIQRTQQEDSAVYLCASSFQGLAGGRETQYFGPGTRLLVL.

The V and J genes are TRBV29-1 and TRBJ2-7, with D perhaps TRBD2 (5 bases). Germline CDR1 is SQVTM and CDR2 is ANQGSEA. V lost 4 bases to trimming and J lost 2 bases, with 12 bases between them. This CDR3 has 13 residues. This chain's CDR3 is CSVGGSGPYEQYF. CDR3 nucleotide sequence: TGCAGCGTTGGAGGGAGTGGCCCCTACGAGCAGTACTTC.

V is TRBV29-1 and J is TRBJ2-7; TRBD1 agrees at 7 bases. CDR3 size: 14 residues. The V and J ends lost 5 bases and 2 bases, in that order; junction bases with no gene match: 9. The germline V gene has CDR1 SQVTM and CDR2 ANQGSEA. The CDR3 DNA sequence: TGCAGCGTTCAGAGGGGACAGTATCCCTACGAGCAGTACTTC. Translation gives CSVQRGQYPYEQYF.

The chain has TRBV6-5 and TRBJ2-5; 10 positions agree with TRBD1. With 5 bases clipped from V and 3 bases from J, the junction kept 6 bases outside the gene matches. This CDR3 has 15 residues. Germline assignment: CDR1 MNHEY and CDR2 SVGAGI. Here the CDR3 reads CASSAWTGGKETQYF. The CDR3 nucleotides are TGTGCCAGCAGTGCGTGGACAGGGGGTAAAGAGACCCAGTACTTC.

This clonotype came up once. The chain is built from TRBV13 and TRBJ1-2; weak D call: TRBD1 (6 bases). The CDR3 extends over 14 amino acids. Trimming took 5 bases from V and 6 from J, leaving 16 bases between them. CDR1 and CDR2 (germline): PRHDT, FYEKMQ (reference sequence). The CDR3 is CASSLGWGGNGYTF. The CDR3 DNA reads TGTGCCAGCAGCCTGGGGTGGGGGGGCAATGGCTACACCTTC.

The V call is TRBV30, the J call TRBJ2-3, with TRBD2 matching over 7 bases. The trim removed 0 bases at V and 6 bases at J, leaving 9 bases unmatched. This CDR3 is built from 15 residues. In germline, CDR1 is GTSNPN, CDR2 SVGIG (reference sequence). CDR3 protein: CAWSVLAKWFDTQYF. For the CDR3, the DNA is TGTGCCTGGAGTGTACTAGCGAAATGGTTTGATACGCAGTATTTT. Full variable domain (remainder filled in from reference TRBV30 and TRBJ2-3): SQTIHQWPATLVQPVGSPLSLECTVEGTSNPNLYWYRQAAGRGLQLLFYSVGIGQISSEVPQNLSASRPQDRQFILSSKKLLLSDSGFYLCAWSVLAKWFDTQYFGPGTRLTVL.

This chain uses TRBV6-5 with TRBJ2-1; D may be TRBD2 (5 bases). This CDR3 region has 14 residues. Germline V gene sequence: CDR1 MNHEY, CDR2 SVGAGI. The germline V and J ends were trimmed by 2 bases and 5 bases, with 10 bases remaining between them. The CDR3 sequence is CASSYGLAHNEQFF. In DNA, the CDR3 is TGTGCCAGCAGTTACGGGCTAGCTCACAATGAGCAGTTCTTC.

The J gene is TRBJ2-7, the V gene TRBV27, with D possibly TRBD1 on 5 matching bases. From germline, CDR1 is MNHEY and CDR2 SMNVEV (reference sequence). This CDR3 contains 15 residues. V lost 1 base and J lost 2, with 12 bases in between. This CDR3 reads CASSLFQGVTYEQYF. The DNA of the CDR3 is TGTGCCAGCAGTTTATTTCAGGGCGTGACCTACGAGCAGTACTTC.

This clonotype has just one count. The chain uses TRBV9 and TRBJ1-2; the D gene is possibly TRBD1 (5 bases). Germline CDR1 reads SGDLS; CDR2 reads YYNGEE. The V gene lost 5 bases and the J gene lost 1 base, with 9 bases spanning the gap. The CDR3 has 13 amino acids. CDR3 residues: CASRPGDNYGYTF. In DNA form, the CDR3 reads TGTGCCAGCAGGCCGGGGGATAACTATGGCTACACCTTC. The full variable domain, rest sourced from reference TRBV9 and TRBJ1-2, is DSGVTQTPKHLITATGQRVTLRCSPRSGDLSVYWYQQSLDQGLQFLIQYYNGEERAKGNILERFSAQQFPDLHSELNLSSLELGDSALYFCASRPGDNYGYTFGSGTRLTVV.

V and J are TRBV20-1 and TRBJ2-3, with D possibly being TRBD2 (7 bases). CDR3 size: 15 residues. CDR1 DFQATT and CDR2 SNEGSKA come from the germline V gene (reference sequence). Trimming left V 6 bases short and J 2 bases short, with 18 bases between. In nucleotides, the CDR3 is TGCAGTGCAAAGGCCTCCGCGGGGGCCACAGATACGCAGTATTTT. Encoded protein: CSAKASAGATDTQYF.

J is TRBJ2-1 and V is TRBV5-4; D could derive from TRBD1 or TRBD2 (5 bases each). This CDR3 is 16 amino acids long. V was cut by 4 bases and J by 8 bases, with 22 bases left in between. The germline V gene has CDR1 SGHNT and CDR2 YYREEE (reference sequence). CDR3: CASSDGLAGWGDEQFF. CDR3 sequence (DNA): TGTGCCAGCAGCGACGGACTGGCCGGTTGGGGCGATGAGCAGTTCTTC.

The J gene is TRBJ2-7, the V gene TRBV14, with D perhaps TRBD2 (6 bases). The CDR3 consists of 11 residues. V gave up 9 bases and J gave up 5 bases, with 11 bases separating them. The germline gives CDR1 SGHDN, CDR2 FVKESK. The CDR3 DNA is TGTGCCAGAACTAGCATCCACGAGCAGTACTTC. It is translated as CARTSIHEQYF.

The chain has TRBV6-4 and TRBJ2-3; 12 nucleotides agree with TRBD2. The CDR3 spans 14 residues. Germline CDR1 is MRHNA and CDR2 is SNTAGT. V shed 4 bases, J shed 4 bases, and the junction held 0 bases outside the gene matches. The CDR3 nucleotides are TGTGCCAGCAGTGGACTAGCGGGGGCAGATACGCAGTATTTT. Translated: CASSGLAGADTQYF.

CDR3 sequence: CASSVAAVAGEYEQYF. The CDR3 DNA reads as TGTGCCAGCAGCGTAGCTGCGGTAGCGGGAGAATACGAGCAGTACTTC. The chain joins TRBV9 to TRBJ2-7, with 9 bases identical to TRBD2. The CDR3 sequence is 16 residues long. Losses at the gene ends were 0 bases for V and 4 bases for J; bases not matched to a gene: 8. CDR1 SGDLS and CDR2 YYNGEE come from the germline V gene.

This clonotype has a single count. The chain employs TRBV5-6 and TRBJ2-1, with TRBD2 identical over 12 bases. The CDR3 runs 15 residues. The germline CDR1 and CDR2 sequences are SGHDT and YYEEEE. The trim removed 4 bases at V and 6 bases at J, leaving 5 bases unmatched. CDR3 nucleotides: TGTGCCAGCAGCAAGACTAGCGGGAGTATCAATGAGCAGTTCTTC. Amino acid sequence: CASSKTSGSINEQFF.

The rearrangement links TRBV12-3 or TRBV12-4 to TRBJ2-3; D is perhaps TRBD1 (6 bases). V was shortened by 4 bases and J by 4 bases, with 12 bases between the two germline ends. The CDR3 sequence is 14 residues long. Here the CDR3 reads CASSSRGSADTQYF. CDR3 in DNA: TGTGCCAGCAGTTCCAGGGGTTCCGCAGATACGCAGTATTTT.

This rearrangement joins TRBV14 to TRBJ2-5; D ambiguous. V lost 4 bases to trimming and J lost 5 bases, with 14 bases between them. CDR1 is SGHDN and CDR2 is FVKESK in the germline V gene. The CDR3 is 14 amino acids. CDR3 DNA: TGTGCCAGCAGCCCGATAGGGCCCGGGGAGACCCAGTACTTC. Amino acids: CASSPIGPGETQYF.

The CDR3 loop reads CSVAHGDGSEQYV. The DNA of the CDR3 is TGCAGCGTTGCCCATGGAGATGGGAGCGAGCAGTACGTC. V and J are TRBV29-1 and TRBJ2-7, with TRBD2 as a possible D gene (5 bases). The germline V gene has CDR1 SQVTM and CDR2 ANQGSEA. V lost 4 bases, J lost 6 bases, and 16 bases lay in between. This CDR3 region has 13 residues.

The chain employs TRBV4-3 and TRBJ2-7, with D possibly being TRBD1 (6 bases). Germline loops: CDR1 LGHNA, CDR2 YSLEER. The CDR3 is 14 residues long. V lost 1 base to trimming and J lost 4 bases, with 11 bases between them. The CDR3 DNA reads TGCGCCAGCAGCCAAGGTTCAGGGGTTTACGAGCAGTACTTC. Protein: CASSQGSGVYEQYF.

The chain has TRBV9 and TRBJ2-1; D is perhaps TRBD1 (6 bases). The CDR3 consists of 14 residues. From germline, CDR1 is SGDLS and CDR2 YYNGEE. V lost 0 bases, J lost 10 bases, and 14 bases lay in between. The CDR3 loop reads CASSVEGRGGEQFF. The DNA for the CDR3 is TGTGCCAGCAGCGTAGAGGGCAGGGGCGGGGAGCAGTTCTTC.